These 11 T cell receptor beta chains were all obtained from the same sample, sequenced in a study of blood T cell repertoires in COVID-19. Method: immunoSEQ multiplex PCR; TCRdb's copy keeps in-frame clones and lacks some. In the table there are over 200,000 clones, approximately 84% of which are singletons. The sample was PBMCs or T cells enriched from blood (not recorded which). Source of these receptors: a man aged 55 to 70 who had recovered from COVID-19.

This clone was counted a few times. The J gene is TRBJ1-2, the V gene TRBV10-3; 7 bases agree with TRBD1. The ends lost 10 bases at V and 7 bases at J; junction bases unmatched: 6. The CDR3 has 11 amino acids. Per germline, CDR1 ENHRY and CDR2 SYGVKD. The CDR3 DNA reads TGTGCCAGCAGGGACAGTTCTGGCTACACCTTC. It yields the protein CASRDSSGYTF.

This rearrangement joins TRBV18 to TRBJ1-2; D possibly corresponds to TRBD1 (6 bases). Trimming left V 1 base short and J 7 bases short, with 22 bases between. CDR3 length equals 17 residues. Germline CDR1 and CDR2: KGHSH and LQKENI. The CDR3 bases are TGTGCCAGCTCACCACAGTCGTATACAGGGAACTCGGGTGGCTACACCTTC. Amino acid sequence: CASSPQSYTGNSGGYTF.

The chain carries TRBV5-1 and TRBJ2-7; 10 bases line up with TRBD1. V shed 7 bases, J shed 3 bases, and the junction held 10 bases outside the gene matches. Germline loops: CDR1 SGHRS, CDR2 YFSETQ. The CDR3 totals 15 residues. Here the CDR3 reads CASGHSGTGVYEQYF. CDR3 in DNA: TGCGCCAGCGGACATTCCGGGACAGGGGTCTACGAGCAGTACTTC.

The CDR3 reads CASSLIRGRTGELFF. In DNA, the CDR3 is TGTGCCAGCAGCTTAATCAGGGGGCGCACCGGGGAGCTGTTTTTT. The chain has TRBV11-3 and TRBJ2-2; TRBD1 agrees at 8 bases. Germline V gives CDR1 SGHNT, CDR2 YENEEA. V lost 2 bases to trimming and J lost 4 bases; unmatched junction nucleotides: 3. CDR3 size: 15 residues.

V and J are TRBV27 and TRBJ2-3; 11 bases are shared with TRBD2. CDR3 size: 14 residues. J lost 6 bases, V lost 6 bases, and 5 bases had no gene match. Per germline, CDR1 MNHEY and CDR2 SMNVEV (reference sequence). The CDR3 protein is CASSLAGGLDTQYF. The CDR3 nucleotides are TGTGCCAGCAGCCTAGCGGGGGGTCTGGATACGCAGTATTTT.

V gene TRBV19 combines with J gene TRBJ1-1, with D perhaps matching TRBD1 (5 bases). The CDR3 loop spans 15 amino acids. The V and J ends lost 5 bases and 4 bases respectively, with 17 bases between them. The V gene's germline CDR1 is LNHDA and CDR2 SQIVND (reference sequence). In nucleotides, the CDR3 is TGTGCCAGTAGTTCCCCCGCAGGGATGAGCACTGAAGCTTTCTTT. This encodes CASSSPAGMSTEAFF.

The rearrangement uses TRBV7-2 and TRBJ2-5, with 10 nucleotides matching TRBD2. V lost 8 bases, J lost 5 bases, and 20 bases stayed unmatched. This CDR3 has 18 amino acids. Germline CDR1 is SGHTA and CDR2 is FQGNSA. The CDR3 DNA reads as TGTGCCAGCGGACAGAGAAGCGGGGGGGCCGCGGCTAGGGAGACCCAGTACTTC. Translated: CASGQRSGGAAARETQYF.

This clone has only one observation. DNA of the CDR3: TGTGCCAGCAGCCCGGGAGTCACAGATACGCAGTATTTT. It encodes CASSPGVTDTQYF. V gene TRBV5-6 combines with J gene TRBJ2-3, with a tentative D call TRBD2 (6 bases). This CDR3 is built from 13 residues. V lost 4 bases, J lost 2 bases, and 8 bases lay in between. CDR1 is SGHDT, CDR2 YYEEEE, per germline.

The chain uses TRBV11-1 and TRBJ2-5, with TRBD2 identical over 12 bases. CDR3 length equals 16 residues. J was trimmed by 2 bases and V by 4 bases; bases with no gene match: 5. Looked up from germline, CDR1 is SGHAT and CDR2 is FQDESV (reference sequence). The CDR3 loop is CASSSTSGGRQETQYF. The CDR3 bases are TGTGCCAGCAGCTCGACTAGCGGGGGAAGGCAAGAGACCCAGTACTTC.

The rearrangement uses TRBV30 and TRBJ2-3; D is unresolved. CDR1 is GTSNPN and CDR2 is SVGIG in the germline V gene (reference sequence). This CDR3 contains 15 residues. The germline V and J ends were trimmed by 1 base and 2 bases, with 13 bases remaining between them. The CDR3 here is CAWSGATFLTDTQYF. CDR3 in DNA: TGTGCCTGGAGTGGGGCAACCTTTCTCACAGATACGCAGTATTTT. The entire variable domain, with the rest obtained from reference TRBV30 and TRBJ2-3, is as follows: SQTIHQWPATLVQPVGSPLSLECTVEGTSNPNLYWYRQAAGRGLQLLFYSVGIGQISSEVPQNLSASRPQDRQFILSSKKLLLSDSGFYLCAWSGATFLTDTQYFGPGTRLTVL.

The chain is built from TRBV2 and TRBJ1-5; no reliable D call. The CDR3 is 14 amino acids. The germline CDR1 and CDR2 sequences are SNHLY and FYNNEI. V lost 5 bases and J lost 4, with 12 bases in between. The CDR3 coding sequence is TGTGCCAGCAGTCTTGATGTCGGGAATCAGCCCCAGCATTTT. Residues: CASSLDVGNQPQHF.